The 11 T cell receptor beta chains given below trace back to one sample, sequenced in a study of CD8 T cells in Susac syndrome. The RNA, about 0.5 to 1 ug, was put through reverse transcription using random hexamers. TCRdb re-called the immunoSEQ multiplex PCR reads through MiXCR, storing one row per CDR3 protein. Among fewer than 350,000 distinct CDR3 sequences listed, about 91% were seen once. Sequenced sample: CD4+ T cells from PBMCs. The receptors originated from a human donor with multiple sclerosis.

The rearrangement joins TRBV20-1 to TRBJ2-3; no definite D call. V lost 8 bases and J 6 bases, leaving 12 bases between the germline ends. This CDR3 is built from 11 residues. Germline CDR1 is DFQATT and CDR2 is SNEGSKA (reference sequence). CDR3 DNA: TGCAGTCCATCCTCAAAGGATACGCAGTATTTT. Translating gives CSPSSKDTQYF.

This clonotype has just one count. The J gene is TRBJ2-6, the V gene TRBV29-1; no reliable D call. Trimming removed 3 bases at V and 0 bases at J, with 9 bases between. The CDR3 spans 15 residues. CDR1 is SQVTM, CDR2 ANQGSEA, per germline. The CDR3 sequence is CSVDPGPSGANVLTF. CDR3 sequence (DNA): TGCAGCGTTGATCCAGGCCCCTCTGGGGCCAACGTCCTGACTTTC.

This clonotype has just one count. The V and J genes are TRBV14 and TRBJ1-2; unclear D gene. Trimming removed 0 bases from V and 2 bases from J, with 10 bases in between. CDR1 is SGHDN, CDR2 FVKESK, per germline. There are 15 residues in the CDR3. CDR3 in DNA: TGTGCCAGCAGCCAAGAAGGGATCCCAAACTATGGCTACACCTTC. This gives the protein CASSQEGIPNYGYTF.

The chain is built from TRBV20-1 and TRBJ2-5, with TRBD2 as a possible D gene (5 bases). The CDR3 loop spans 15 amino acids. Germline CDR1 is DFQATT and CDR2 is SNEGSKA (reference sequence). Trimming shortened V by 4 bases and J by 0 bases, and 15 bases separated the two germline ends. The CDR3 is CSAIAGRPNQETQYF. The CDR3 bases are TGCAGTGCTATCGCGGGCAGGCCAAACCAAGAGACCCAGTACTTC.

The chain links TRBV20-1 to TRBJ1-5, with D unresolved. The CDR3 runs to 16 residues. Germline V lookup: CDR1 DFQATT, CDR2 SNEGSKA (reference sequence). V gave up 2 bases and J gave up 0 bases, with 14 bases separating them. The CDR3 DNA is TGCAGTGCTAGAACGGTTTTTGGTGGTAGCAATCAGCCCCAGCATTTT. It is translated as CSARTVFGGSNQPQHF.

The V gene is TRBV11-2, the J gene TRBJ2-3; 11 bases line up with TRBD2. The CDR3 runs 20 residues. The J segment lost 0 bases and the V segment lost 7 bases, leaving 18 bases of the junction unmatched. Germline-derived CDR1 and CDR2 are SGHAT and FQNNGV. CDR3 in DNA: TGTGCCAGCATCTCCAAACGGCTAGCGGGGGGATCTCCTAGCACAGATACGCAGTATTTT. Its protein product is CASISKRLAGGSPSTDTQYF.

The chain couples TRBV5-1 to TRBJ2-5; possible D gene TRBD1, 8 bases. The CDR3 loop spans 16 amino acids. CDR1 is SGHRS and CDR2 is YFSETQ in the germline V gene. V was cut by 3 bases and J by 4 bases, with 19 bases left in between. The CDR3 sequence: CASSWTGSGRGETQYF. The CDR3 DNA sequence: TGCGCCAGCAGCTGGACAGGGTCAGGGAGGGGAGAGACCCAGTACTTC.

This clonotype was found a few times. The chain couples TRBV20-1 to TRBJ1-5, with 9 bases identical to TRBD1. The J segment lost 4 bases and the V segment lost 5 bases, leaving 3 bases of the junction unmatched. The CDR3 loop spans 13 amino acids. Per germline, CDR1 DFQATT and CDR2 SNEGSKA (reference sequence). Here the CDR3 DNA reads TGCAGTGCTGGGACAGGGTCAAATCAGCCCCAGCATTTT. Translating it yields CSAGTGSNQPQHF.

The CDR3 DNA sequence: TGTGCCTGGGCGAACTACAATGAGCAGTTCTTC. Protein: CAWANYNEQFF. The chain recombines TRBV30 with TRBJ2-1; no definite D call. V lost 5 bases, J lost 3 bases, and 5 bases lay in between. The CDR3 extends over 11 amino acids. Per germline, CDR1 GTSNPN and CDR2 SVGIG (reference sequence).

V and J are TRBV2 and TRBJ1-5; 7 bases agree with TRBD1. The V and J ends lost 5 bases and 4 bases, in that order; junction bases with no gene match: 8. This CDR3 is 15 amino acids long. The germline V gene encodes CDR1 SNHLY and CDR2 FYNNEI. CDR3 amino acids: CASSSEQTGNQPQHF. The DNA of the CDR3 is TGTGCCAGCAGTTCCGAACAGACAGGGAATCAGCCCCAGCATTTT. The full variable domain, with the rest looked up from reference TRBV2 and TRBJ1-5, is EPEVTQTPSHQVTQMGQEVILRCVPISNHLYFYWYRQILGQKVEFLVSFYNNEISEKSEIFDDQFSVERPDGSNFTLKIRSTKLEDSAMYFCASSSEQTGNQPQHFGDGTRLSIL.

The chain uses TRBV19 and TRBJ1-5; D uncertain. The CDR3 contains 13 residues. V gave up 1 base and J gave up 9 bases, with 10 bases separating them. CDR1 and CDR2 (germline): LNHDA, SQIVND (reference sequence). The CDR3 nucleotides are TGTGCCAGTAGTATAGGAGGGAGTGGGCCCCAGCATTTT. Its protein product is CASSIGGSGPQHF.